A single sample gave rise to the 26 T cell receptor beta chains below, sequenced in a study of blood T cell repertoires in COVID-19. TCRdb's copy holds only in-frame clones and misses some; the assay was immunoSEQ multiplex PCR. The sample yields roughly 200,000 clones, just under 80% seen once. The specimen sequenced was peripheral blood. The receptors shown here come from a woman aged 80 or over with active or convalescent COVID-19.

The V and J genes are TRBV19 and TRBJ1-2; D gene unclear. CDR1 LNHDA and CDR2 SQIVND come from the germline V gene (reference sequence). The V gene lost 3 bases and the J gene lost 6 bases, with 20 bases spanning the gap. The CDR3 loop spans 16 amino acids. CDR3 DNA sequence: TGTGCCAGTAGTATCTTTGGCGGGCGAACCTTCCATGGCTACACCTTC. The encoded protein is CASSIFGGRTFHGYTF.

The V and J genes are TRBV11-2 and TRBJ2-5; 7 bases agree with TRBD1. V was clipped by 5 bases and J by 6 bases; unmatched bases: 9. CDR1 is SGHAT, CDR2 FQNNGV, per germline. The length of the CDR3 is 14 residues. This CDR3 reads CASSPLRQGQTQYF. The CDR3 DNA reads TGTGCCAGCAGCCCCCTTAGACAGGGACAGACCCAGTACTTC.

The chain employs TRBV18 and TRBJ1-2, with D hard to call. There are 13 residues in the CDR3. Trimming removed 2 bases at V and 4 bases at J, with 8 bases between. Germline CDR1 is KGHSH and CDR2 is LQKENI. CDR3 protein: CASSPDEGYGYTF. CDR3 sequence (DNA): TGTGCCAGCTCACCAGACGAGGGCTATGGCTACACCTTC. The full variable domain, completed using reference TRBV18 and TRBJ1-2, is NAGVMQNPRHLVRRRGQEARLRCSPMKGHSHVYWYRQLPEEGLKFMVYLQKENIIDESGMPKERFSAEFPKEGPSILRIQQVVRGDSAAYFCASSPDEGYGYTFGSGTRLTVV.

Written as DNA, the CDR3 is TGTGCCACCAGCCCCCGGACAGGGAACTACGAGCAGTACTTC. It translates to CATSPRTGNYEQYF. The genes are TRBV15 and TRBJ2-7; 8 bases fit TRBD1. With 5 bases clipped from V and 3 bases from J, the junction kept 6 bases outside the gene matches. The CDR3 totals 14 residues. Germline V gene data show CDR1 as LNHNV and CDR2 as YYDKDF (reference sequence).

This chain links TRBV3-1 (or the pseudogene TRBV3-2) with TRBJ1-4; D not resolved. V was clipped by 0 bases and J by 10 bases, with 15 bases between them. This CDR3 contains 15 residues. CDR1 and CDR2 from the germline V gene are LGHDT and YNNKEL (reference sequence). As DNA, the CDR3 is TGTGCCAGCAGCCAAGATTTGGCCTTAGGCGGAAAACTGTTTTTT. Protein: CASSQDLALGGKLFF.

V usage is TRBV6-5 and J usage is TRBJ2-1, with 10 bases identical to TRBD1. The CDR3 totals 14 residues. J gave up 9 bases and V 0 bases, and 2 bases lay outside the gene matches. Germline CDR1 and CDR2: MNHEY and SVGAGI. The CDR3 nucleotides read TGTGCCAGCAGTTACTCGGGACAGGGGCTTGAGCAGTTCTTC. Residues: CASSYSGQGLEQFF.

This clone was seen once. The chain combines TRBV7-9 with TRBJ1-2; D gene uncertain. The V and J ends lost 0 bases and 4 bases respectively, with 9 bases between them. The germline CDR1 and CDR2 sequences are SEHNR and FQNEAQ (reference sequence). The CDR3 runs 14 residues. CDR3 bases: TGTGCCAGCAGCTTAGCGGCGGCGGCCTATGGCTACACCTTC. Translated, it gives CASSLAAAAYGYTF.

The V gene is TRBV6-6, the J gene TRBJ1-2; D is uncertain. CDR3 length: 12 residues. In germline, CDR1 is MNHNY, CDR2 SVGAGI (reference sequence). Trimming removed 6 bases at V and 7 bases at J, with 12 bases between. CDR3 region: CASSQRVSGYTF. In nucleotides, the CDR3 is TGTGCCAGCAGCCAGAGGGTTTCTGGCTACACCTTC.

The V call is TRBV18, the J call TRBJ2-7; D perhaps matches TRBD1 (6 bases). Trimming stripped 4 bases from V and 0 bases from J, with 13 bases between. Germline CDR1 is KGHSH and CDR2 is LQKENI. This CDR3 comprises 15 residues. The CDR3 DNA reads TGTGCCAGCTCACAATACACAGGGAGCTCCTACGAGCAGTACTTC. Amino acids: CASSQYTGSSYEQYF.

The chain carries TRBV19 and TRBJ1-6; tentatively, D is TRBD1 (6 bases). Germline V gives CDR1 LNHDA, CDR2 SQIVND (reference sequence). The CDR3 runs 15 residues. V was cut by 4 bases and J by 9 bases, with 16 bases left in between. The CDR3: CASSTPQGGVSPLHF. The DNA of the CDR3 is TGTGCCAGTAGTACCCCCCAAGGGGGGGTTTCACCCCTCCACTTT.

This clone was recorded only once. The J gene is TRBJ2-4, the V gene TRBV6-5, with D maybe TRBD1 (7 bases). The CDR3 consists of 14 residues. Per germline, CDR1 MNHEY and CDR2 SVGAGI. V lost 10 bases and J lost 9, with 22 bases in between. Written as DNA, the CDR3 is TGTGCCACCTCAGGGGGGACCCGGGTTAGCATTCAGTACTTC. It codes for CATSGGTRVSIQYF.

The CDR3 loop reads CASSLGQGANTGELFF. The DNA of the CDR3 is TGCGCCAGCAGCTTGGGGCAGGGTGCGAACACCGGGGAGCTGTTTTTT. V gene TRBV5-1 combines with J gene TRBJ2-2; D may be TRBD1 (5 bases). CDR1 and CDR2 from the germline V gene are SGHRS and YFSETQ. V shed 0 bases and J shed 0 bases, with 9 bases lying between them. This CDR3 spans 16 amino acids.

The chain uses TRBV6-1 and TRBJ1-5, with D maybe TRBD1 (5 bases). The CDR3 sequence is 14 residues long. V lost 3 bases and J lost 0, with 6 bases in between. Germline V gene sequence: CDR1 MNHNS, CDR2 SASEGT. In DNA, the CDR3 is TGTGCCAGCAGTGACAGGGATAGCAATCAGCCCCAGCATTTT. This translates into CASSDRDSNQPQHF.

The chain employs TRBV5-5 and TRBJ2-7; weak D call: TRBD2 (5 bases). This CDR3 contains 13 residues. With 4 bases removed from V and 3 bases from J, the gap between germline ends came to 11 bases. Germline V lookup: CDR1 SGHKS, CDR2 YYEKEE (reference sequence). The CDR3 nucleotides are TGTGCCAGCAGCCCCCCGGGATTCTACGAGCAGTACTTC. It specifies CASSPPGFYEQYF.

This clone has only one observation. The chain recombines TRBV4-1 with TRBJ1-1; TRBD1 is a possible D gene (5 bases). Trimming cost V 3 bases and J 4 bases, with 15 bases left between them. The V gene's germline CDR1 is MGHRA and CDR2 YSYEKL. The CDR3 has 15 amino acids. The CDR3 reads CASSHFRGGATEAFF. The CDR3 nucleotides are TGCGCCAGCAGCCATTTTCGAGGAGGGGCCACTGAAGCTTTCTTT.

The CDR3 DNA sequence: TGTGCCATCAGTGAGTCCAGCAGGGGGCGTCAGCCCCAGCATTTT. It specifies CAISESSRGRQPQHF. The rearrangement uses TRBV10-3 and TRBJ1-5; 8 bases are shared with TRBD1. Germline assignment: CDR1 ENHRY and CDR2 SYGVKD. There are 15 residues in the CDR3. V trimming: 0 bases; J trimming: 6 bases; junction bases outside the gene matches: 4.

The V call is TRBV19, the J call TRBJ1-2; 7 bases fit TRBD1. The CDR3 has 15 residues. J gave up 6 bases and V 4 bases, and 11 bases lay outside the gene matches. The germline CDR1 and CDR2 sequences are LNHDA and SQIVND (reference sequence). The CDR3 loop reads CASSRRQGSFDGYTF. For the CDR3, the DNA is TGTGCCAGTAGTAGAAGACAGGGATCCTTCGATGGCTACACCTTC. Filled out from reference TRBV19 and TRBJ1-2, the complete variable domain reads DGGITQSPKYLFRKEGQNVTLSCEQNLNHDAMYWYRQDPGQGLRLIYYSQIVNDFQKGDIAEGYSVSREKKESFPLTVTSAQKNPTAFYLCASSRRQGSFDGYTFGSGTRLTVV.

The gene calls are TRBV25-1 and TRBJ2-5, with 7 positions matching TRBD1. CDR1 is MGHDK, CDR2 SYGVNS, per germline. The CDR3 sequence is 11 residues long. With V trimmed by 4 bases and J by 9 bases, 2 bases remained unmatched. DNA of the CDR3: TGTGCCAGCAGTGGAGGGACAGCCCAGTACTTC. It is translated as CASSGGTAQYF.

This clone was seen a few times. The V gene is TRBV7-9, the J gene TRBJ2-7; TRBD1 might be the D (7 bases). V was cut by 3 bases and J by 0 bases, with 15 bases left in between. The CDR3 is 16 residues long. Germline V gene data show CDR1 as SEHNR and CDR2 as FQNEAQ (reference sequence). Here the CDR3 DNA reads TGTGCCAGCAGCTTGTCGAGGCGGGACAGCTCCTACGAGCAGTACTTC. Translated: CASSLSRRDSSYEQYF.

The J gene is TRBJ1-2, the V gene TRBV5-8, with D perhaps TRBD1 (5 bases). This CDR3 has 13 residues. V shed 3 bases and J shed 6 bases, with 12 bases lying between them. From germline, CDR1 is SGHTS and CDR2 YDEGEE. CDR3 nucleotide sequence: TGTGCCAGCAGCTATCGGACATACGATGGCTACACCTTC. Its translation: CASSYRTYDGYTF.

The V call is TRBV6-2 or TRBV6-3, the J call TRBJ1-3; 8 nucleotides line up with TRBD1. Germline CDR1 MNHEY, CDR2 SVGEGT. V dropped 1 base and J dropped 4; count of bases not matched to a gene: 3. This CDR3 region has 15 residues. The CDR3 region is CASSYFGTGGNTIYF. CDR3 DNA: TGTGCCAGCAGTTACTTCGGGACAGGCGGAAACACCATATATTTT.

This chain links TRBV7-9 with TRBJ2-2; the match to TRBD2 covers 7 bases. The CDR3 length is 19 residues. Germline assignment: CDR1 SEHNR and CDR2 FQNEAQ (reference sequence). Trimming at V came to 0 bases and at J to 1 base, leaving 11 bases not matched to a gene. The CDR3 DNA reads TGTGCCAGCAGCTTAGCCCCAACCTTGGGACTAAAGAACACCGGGGAGCTGTTTTTT. This translates into CASSLAPTLGLKNTGELFF.

A few counts support this clone. The V call is TRBV12-3 or TRBV12-4, the J call TRBJ1-2; D is unresolved. The CDR3 spans 13 residues. The V gene lost 4 bases and the J gene lost 2 bases, with 8 bases spanning the gap. The CDR3 region is CASSSGLNYGYTF. CDR3 DNA sequence: TGTGCCAGCAGTTCGGGGTTAAACTATGGCTACACCTTC.

V usage is TRBV11-2 and J usage is TRBJ1-6; the match to TRBD1 covers 8 bases. The CDR3 covers 15 residues. V lost 5 bases and J lost 8; bases outside the gene matches: 8. Germline CDR1 and CDR2: SGHAT and FQNNGV. Here the CDR3 DNA reads TGTGCCAGCAGCCGTCGACAGGGGAGGTATTCACCCCTCCACTTT. This translates into CASSRRQGRYSPLHF.

The chain recombines TRBV27 with TRBJ2-7; 9 nucleotides match TRBD1. The CDR3 contains 17 residues. V lost 7 bases, J lost 0 bases, and 13 bases stayed unmatched. CDR1 is MNHEY, CDR2 SMNVEV, per germline (reference sequence). CDR3 region: CASNLSLGTGSSYEQYF. The DNA of the CDR3 is TGTGCCAGCAATCTTAGTTTGGGGACAGGGAGCTCCTACGAGCAGTACTTC.

The chain links TRBV28 to TRBJ1-1; D gene ambiguous. The germline gives CDR1 MDHEN, CDR2 SYDVKM. The germline V and J ends were trimmed by 2 bases and 5 bases, with 9 bases remaining between them. This CDR3 has 13 amino acids. This CDR3 reads CASSLTRPTEAFF. CDR3 in DNA: TGTGCCAGCAGTTTAACGCGGCCGACTGAAGCTTTCTTT.